This T cell receptor beta chain came from a study of beta chain features in type 1 diabetes. As concerns this clone: Antigen unknown.

The CDR3 has 13 amino acids. V gave up 7 bases and J gave up 3 bases, with 12 bases separating them. Germline CDR1 is ENHRY and CDR2 is SYGVKD. Isolated RNA was reverse transcribed in full, so expressed TCRB transcripts were sequenced. Sequencing was performed with immunoSEQ multiplex PCR; in TCRdb, only in-frame clones are kept and a portion is missing. The repertoire has 300,000 to 350,000 clones, roughly 8.8% of them found once; the top ten carry roughly 0.99%. A sort by CD45RO/CCR7/CD25/CD127/CD95/CD27 yielded CD4+ naive, central memory, regulatory and stem cell-like memory cells. General study findings and limits: Patients with Type 1 diabetes showed moderately but significantly shorter TCRB CDR3s in all four CD4+ subsets. PCR, the amplification step, might favor shorter templates, equally in patients and controls. Cells with high TCR expression could be over-represented when cDNA is sequenced. Comparison showed that naive, central memory and Treg TCRB repertoires appeared more similar among patients than among healthy donors.

The sample was central memory CD4+ T cells from blood. The V and J genes are TRBV10-3 and TRBJ2-5; weak D call: TRBD2 (7 bases). This TCR was recovered from a man in his thirties or forties with type 1 diabetes. For the CDR3, the DNA is TGTGCCATCATGAAAGGGGGGGAAGAGACCCAGTACTTC. Amino acid sequence: CAIMKGGEETQYF.